Shown below are 29 T cell receptor beta chains from a single sample sequenced in a study of post-analysis software for immune sequencing data. Prepared TCR beta cDNA libraries contained unique molecular identifiers. TCRdb re-analysed the PCR reads in MiXCR, keeping a single row per CDR3 protein. This table has 600,000 to 750,000 distinct CDR3 sequences, 55% to 70% appearing once. These receptors' antigens are unknown. Whole-study findings and limits: About five TRBV segments, including TRBV5-6, TRBV5-1 and TRBV20-1, were more frequent in patients than controls.

The sequenced sample was blood. The receptor set was obtained from a girl aged 2-10 years with multiple sclerosis.

This clonotype was picked up a small number of times. V usage is TRBV2 and J usage is TRBJ1-1; D gene ambiguous. This CDR3 comprises 15 residues. The germline CDR1 and CDR2 sequences are SNHLY and FYNNEI. V gave up 9 bases and J gave up 3 bases, with 20 bases separating them. Written as DNA, the CDR3 is TGTGCCAGACACACAAAGGGCCATGGGGACACTGAAGCTTTCTTT. It yields the protein CARHTKGHGDTEAFF.

With respect to this clonotype: At one end, the junction sequence differs from germline, possibly due to a read error. The chain is built from TRBV2 and TRBJ2-3; 10 nucleotides match TRBD2. The CDR3 has 16 amino acids. CDR1 is SNHLY, CDR2 FYNNEI, per germline. CDR3 amino acids: CAGSVGLAESTDTQYF. The DNA for the CDR3 is TGTGCCGGCAGCGTCGGACTAGCGGAGAGCACAGATACGCAGTATTTT.

The rearrangement uses TRBV3-1 and TRBJ2-3, with 15 nucleotides matching TRBD2. The CDR3 spans 19 residues. V gave up 3 bases and J gave up 1 base; unmatched junction bases: 8. Germline loops: CDR1 LGHDT, CDR2 YNNKEL (reference sequence). The CDR3: CASSQPGLAGGKGTDTQYF. The CDR3 region has the DNA TGTGCCAGCAGCCAGCCGGGACTAGCGGGAGGAAAGGGCACAGATACGCAGTATTTT.

Concerning this clonotype: Its ends do not fully match the called genes, so a read error is possible. The gene calls are TRBV30 and TRBJ2-1; D could derive from TRBD1 or TRBD2 (5 bases each). This CDR3 is built from 14 residues. CDR1 is GTSNPN, CDR2 SVGIG, per germline (reference sequence). The CDR3: CVWSGWRGADEQFF. CDR3 DNA: TGTGTCTGGAGTGGGTGGAGAGGGGCGGATGAGCAGTTCTTC.

The CDR3 here is CASSLERANEKLFF. The DNA for the CDR3 is TGCGCCAGCAGCCTGGAGCGGGCGAATGAAAAACTGTTTTTT. This sequence joins TRBV4-1 and TRBJ1-4; D unclear. From germline, CDR1 is MGHRA and CDR2 YSYEKL. The CDR3 runs 14 residues. The V gene lost 4 bases and the J gene lost 5 bases, with 11 bases spanning the gap.

J is TRBJ1-1 and V is TRBV7-2; D unresolved. V lost 6 bases and J lost 0, with 11 bases in between. The CDR3 length is 14 residues. The germline CDR1 and CDR2 sequences are SGHTA and FQGNSA. The CDR3 coding sequence is TGTGCCAGCAGACTCGATCTCATGAACACTGAAGCTTTCTTT. This gives the protein CASRLDLMNTEAFF.

The V call is TRBV19, the J call TRBJ1-2; TRBD1 might be the D (5 bases). Between the trimmed V and J ends, which lost 7 bases and 2 bases, there was a span of 11 bases. This CDR3 contains 13 residues. Germline V gene sequence: CDR1 LNHDA, CDR2 SQIVND (reference sequence). In nucleotides, the CDR3 is TGTGCCAGTAAGGTGGGACCCAACTATGGCTACACCTTC. This encodes CASKVGPNYGYTF.

The chain is built from TRBV6-6 and TRBJ2-5; D gene unclear. Germline values: CDR1 MNHNY, CDR2 SVGAGI (reference sequence). The CDR3 spans 14 residues. Trimming removed 6 bases from V and 0 bases from J, with 11 bases in between. The CDR3 DNA follows: TGTGCCAGCAGACCCGACACCAACCAAGAGACCCAGTACTTC. Encoded protein: CASRPDTNQETQYF.

This clonotype was seen a few times. The chain uses TRBV11-2 and TRBJ2-3; possibly TRBD2 for D (6 bases). The V end was cut by 6 bases, the J end by 1 base, with 17 bases between. Looked up from germline, CDR1 is SGHAT and CDR2 is FQNNGV. CDR3 size: 16 residues. CDR3 sequence reads: CASRYRGGEGTDTQYF. The CDR3 DNA reads TGTGCCAGCAGGTACCGGGGCGGGGAAGGCACAGATACGCAGTATTTT.

The chain is built from TRBV3-1 and TRBJ2-1; 7 positions agree with TRBD2. Unmatched junction bases numbered 7, after V lost 1 base and J lost 4 bases. This CDR3 has 16 residues. CDR1 and CDR2 (germline): LGHDT, YNNKEL (reference sequence). The CDR3 bases are TGTGCCAGCAGCCAAGGGGCTGGGGGGGGGTACAATGAGCAGTTCTTC. This encodes CASSQGAGGGYNEQFF.

In this sample, this clonotype turned up once. A junction end diverges from the germline sequence, so it may reflect a read error. The chain has TRBV6-2 or TRBV6-3 and TRBJ2-3; 7 bases are a match to TRBD1. Germline CDR1 MNHEY, CDR2 SVGEGT. The CDR3 runs to 19 residues. The CDR3 is CASSYSSRGKFQGTDTQYF. CDR3 sequence (DNA): TGTGCCAGCAGTTACTCGAGCAGGGGGAAGTTTCAAGGCACAGATACACAGTATTTT.

The rearrangement links TRBV5-1 to TRBJ2-3; 7 bases line up with TRBD2. Germline CDR1 and CDR2: SGHRS and YFSETQ. The J segment lost 3 bases and the V segment lost 4 bases, leaving 11 bases of the junction unmatched. The CDR3 runs to 16 residues. The CDR3 region is CASSPGQLAITDTQYF. In DNA form, the CDR3 reads TGCGCCAGCAGCCCCGGCCAACTAGCGATTACAGATACGCAGTATTTT.

This clonotype was picked up a small number of times. CDR3 sequence reads: CSVEDTGEQYF. The DNA of the CDR3 is TGCAGCGTTGAAGATACGGGGGAGCAGTACTTC. This chain joins TRBV29-1 and TRBJ2-5; TRBD2 might be the D (6 bases). V lost 0 bases, J lost 11 bases, and 10 bases lay in between. From germline, CDR1 is SQVTM and CDR2 ANQGSEA. The CDR3 consists of 11 residues.

V is TRBV10-3 and J is TRBJ1-2; D is unresolved. Trimming removed 9 bases from V and 3 bases from J, with 5 bases in between. The CDR3 length is 10 residues. In germline, CDR1 is ENHRY, CDR2 SYGVKD. The CDR3 nucleotides are TGTGCCATAGGAGACTATGGCTACACCTTC. This sequence encodes CAIGDYGYTF.

Here the CDR3 DNA reads TGCAGTGCGCGGGACAGGGCAATTGGCTACACCTTC. Translation gives CSARDRAIGYTF. The rearrangement joins TRBV20-1 to TRBJ1-2; TRBD1 matches 9 bases. Per the germline V gene, CDR1 is DFQATT and CDR2 is SNEGSKA (reference sequence). The CDR3 totals 12 residues. V shed 6 bases and J 7 bases; nucleotides not matched to a gene: 6.

The chain couples TRBV20-1 to TRBJ2-1, with 14 bases that match TRBD2. The CDR3 totals 15 residues. With V trimmed by 4 bases and J by 6 bases, 5 bases remained unmatched. Germline values: CDR1 DFQATT, CDR2 SNEGSKA (reference sequence). Written as DNA, the CDR3 is TGCAGTGCTAACATCGGACTAGCGGGGGGCAATGAGCAGTTCTTC. It encodes CSANIGLAGGNEQFF.

The sample holds a few counts of this clonotype. This sequence joins TRBV12-3 or TRBV12-4 and TRBJ2-6; TRBD1 agrees at 9 bases. The CDR3 consists of 17 residues. V shed 5 bases and J 0 bases; nucleotides not matched to a gene: 5. The CDR3 DNA reads as TGTGCCAGCAGTCGGGACAGGGCCGGCTCTGGGGCCAACGTCCTGACTTTC. Translated: CASSRDRAGSGANVLTF.

This clonotype was found once. This chain links TRBV4-1 with TRBJ2-7, with D maybe TRBD2 (6 bases). The CDR3 runs 18 residues. The germline V gene has CDR1 MGHRA and CDR2 YSYEKL. The V end lost 0 bases, the J end lost 2 bases, and 20 bases lay between the germline ends. CDR3 nucleotide sequence: TGCGCCAGCAGCCAAGATAAGGGCGGGGTCCATCTTACCTACGAGCAGTACTTC. This codes for CASSQDKGGVHLTYEQYF.

V is TRBV12-3 or TRBV12-4 and J is TRBJ2-1; TRBD1 matches 10 bases. The trim removed 4 bases at V and 6 bases at J, leaving 15 bases unmatched. The CDR3 is 18 residues long. DNA of the CDR3: TGTGCCAGCAGTTCGGGTAATGGAGGGGACAGGGGTATCAATGAGCAGTTCTTC. Its protein is CASSSGNGGDRGINEQFF.

J is TRBJ1-4 and V is TRBV15; D unresolved. Germline assignment: CDR1 LNHNV and CDR2 YYDKDF (reference sequence). There are 12 residues in the CDR3. With 1 base removed from V and 11 bases from J, the gap between germline ends came to 8 bases. The CDR3 DNA reads as TGTGCCACCAGCAGAGTATCCGGGAAACTGTTTTTT. It yields the protein CATSRVSGKLFF. The entire variable domain, with the rest obtained from reference TRBV15 and TRBJ1-4, is as follows: DAMVIQNPRYQVTQFGKPVTLSCSQTLNHNVMYWYQQKSSQAPKLLFHYYDKDFNNEADTPDNFQSRRPNTSFCFLDIRSPGLGDTAMYLCATSRVSGKLFFGSGTQLSVL.

This clonotype occurred a few times. The chain is built from TRBV20-1 and TRBJ2-3; perhaps TRBD2 as D (5 bases). The CDR3 contains 14 residues. Germline loops: CDR1 DFQATT, CDR2 SNEGSKA (reference sequence). The V end lost 6 bases, the J end lost 2 bases, and 15 bases lay between the germline ends. CDR3 in DNA: TGCAGTGCGGTAGCGAATCCGCTCACAGATACGCAGTATTTT. This sequence encodes CSAVANPLTDTQYF.

Only a few counts were recorded for this clonotype. The V gene is TRBV6-2 or TRBV6-3, the J gene TRBJ2-1; 11 bases match TRBD2. Trimming cost V 4 bases and J 7 bases; bases outside gene matches: 3. CDR3 size: 14 residues. Germline V CDR1 and CDR2: MNHEY, SVGEGT. The CDR3: CASSLAGGWNEQFF. CDR3 DNA: TGTGCCAGCAGTTTAGCGGGGGGGTGGAATGAGCAGTTCTTC.

As to this clonotype: This may come from a read error, since a much larger clone is one base off. CDR3 bases: TGTGCCAGCAGCCCGAGGTCTTATGGCTACACCTTC. Its translation: CASSPRSYGYTF. The J gene is TRBJ1-2, the V gene TRBV14; D is ambiguous. CDR1 is SGHDN, CDR2 FVKESK, per germline. The CDR3 runs to 12 residues. The germline V and J ends were trimmed by 4 bases and 5 bases, with 8 bases remaining between them.

The genes are TRBV5-1 and TRBJ1-5; 10 bases agree with TRBD1. The CDR3 runs to 15 residues. Germline loops: CDR1 SGHRS, CDR2 YFSETQ. V was pared by 0 bases and J by 6 bases, with 3 bases of the junction left unmatched. The CDR3 region has the DNA TGCGCCAGCAGCTTGGCCGGGACAGGGGCTCAGCCCCAGCATTTT. It translates to CASSLAGTGAQPQHF.

The chain combines TRBV7-2 with TRBJ2-3; the D is unclear. The CDR3 extends over 17 amino acids. Germline values: CDR1 SGHTA, CDR2 FQGNSA. The V gene lost 2 bases and the J gene lost 7 bases, with 22 bases spanning the gap. This chain's CDR3 is CASSLPPQPEAWYTQYF. The CDR3 DNA reads TGTGCCAGCAGCTTACCTCCTCAACCCGAGGCCTGGTATACGCAGTATTTT. Based on the CDR3 plus reference TRBV7-2 and TRBJ2-3, the full variable domain is GAGVSQSPSNKVTEKGKDVELRCDPISGHTALYWYRQSLGQGLEFLIYFQGNSAPDKSGLPSDRFSAERTGGSVSTLTIQRTQQEDSAVYLCASSLPPQPEAWYTQYFGPGTRLTVL.

The chain uses TRBV9 and TRBJ2-1, with TRBD1 matching 11 bases. The CDR3 runs 16 residues. The germline CDR1 and CDR2 sequences are SGDLS and YYNGEE. V lost 4 bases to trimming and J lost 0 bases; unmatched junction nucleotides: 3. The CDR3 region is CASSSGTGGSYNEQFF. CDR3 DNA: TGTGCCAGCAGCTCCGGGACAGGGGGCTCCTACAATGAGCAGTTCTTC.

This sequence joins TRBV29-1 and TRBJ2-3; 7 bases match TRBD1. CDR1 is SQVTM, CDR2 ANQGSEA, per germline. CDR3 size: 15 residues. Trimming at V came to 7 bases and at J to 1 base, leaving 11 bases not matched to a gene. The CDR3 DNA reads TGCAGCGAGAGCCGACAGGGCTGGGGCACAGATACGCAGTATTTT. It encodes CSESRQGWGTDTQYF.

This clonotype appeared once. The chain links TRBV5-1 to TRBJ1-1; 8 bases are a match to TRBD1. This CDR3 region has 15 residues. V dropped 0 bases and J dropped 3; count of bases not matched to a gene: 4. The germline gives CDR1 SGHRS, CDR2 YFSETQ. The CDR3 sequence is CASSLGDRSYTEAFF. The CDR3 region has the DNA TGCGCCAGCAGCTTGGGGGACAGGTCCTACACTGAAGCTTTCTTT. Using reference TRBV5-1 and TRBJ1-1 for the parts outside the CDR3, the full variable domain is KAGVTQTPRYLIKTRGQQVTLSCSPISGHRSVSWYQQTPGQGLQFLFEYFSETQRNKGNFPGRFSGRQFSNSRSEMNVSTLELGDSALYLCASSLGDRSYTEAFFGQGTRLTVV.

This clonotype occurred once. The chain links TRBV7-9 to TRBJ1-5; D is unresolved. The CDR3 totals 14 residues. Trimming removed 1 base from V and 5 bases from J, with 9 bases in between. Per the germline V gene, CDR1 is SEHNR and CDR2 is FQNEAQ (reference sequence). For the CDR3, the DNA is TGTGCCAGCAGCTTAGAGGGAGGGCATCAGCCCCAGCATTTT. Its protein is CASSLEGGHQPQHF. The whole variable domain, filled in from reference TRBV7-9 and TRBJ1-5, reads DTGVSQNPRHKITKRGQNVTFRCDPISEHNRLYWYRQTLGQGPEFLTYFQNEAQLEKSRLLSDRFSAERPKGSFSTLEIQRTEQGDSAMYLCASSLEGGHQPQHFGDGTRLSIL.